The source of this T cell receptor beta chain is a study of vaccination and CD4 T cells after COVID-19. Study background: Post-vaccination specimens were collected at a median of 72 days following dose two (range 14 to 241). Study results and caveats: Convalescent patients displayed a median around 86% of reactive clones emerging only post-vaccination.

Scientists ran DNA taken from cultured CD4+ T cells through the Oncomine TCR Beta short-read assay for sequencing. TCRdb recomputed calls from the PCR reads with MiXCR, one row per CDR3 protein. Among 20,000 to 30,000 distinct CDR3 sequences, less than 45% were seen once, and the ten largest hold over 4%. This clonotype was detected only once. Its antigen is currently unknown. Germline assignment: CDR1 SGHRS and CDR2 YFSETQ. V lost 4 bases and J lost 5; bases outside the gene matches: 11. The CDR3 covers 15 residues. Time point: late sampling 161 to 241 days after vaccination in a few convalescent patients. The sample's treatment: approximately nine-day PBMC culture with coronavirus spike peptide pools or control peptides (ViraFEST assay).

V is TRBV5-1 and J is TRBJ2-5; 7 nucleotides agree with TRBD2. This clonotype was sampled from a human donor who had recovered from COVID-19. The sequenced sample was CD4+ T cells from blood, cultured in vitro, obtained about 7 months after SARS-CoV-2 vaccination. CDR3 residues: CASSAGDPKGETQYF. CDR3 nucleotide sequence: TGCGCCAGCAGCGCGGGGGACCCTAAAGGGGAGACCCAGTACTTC.